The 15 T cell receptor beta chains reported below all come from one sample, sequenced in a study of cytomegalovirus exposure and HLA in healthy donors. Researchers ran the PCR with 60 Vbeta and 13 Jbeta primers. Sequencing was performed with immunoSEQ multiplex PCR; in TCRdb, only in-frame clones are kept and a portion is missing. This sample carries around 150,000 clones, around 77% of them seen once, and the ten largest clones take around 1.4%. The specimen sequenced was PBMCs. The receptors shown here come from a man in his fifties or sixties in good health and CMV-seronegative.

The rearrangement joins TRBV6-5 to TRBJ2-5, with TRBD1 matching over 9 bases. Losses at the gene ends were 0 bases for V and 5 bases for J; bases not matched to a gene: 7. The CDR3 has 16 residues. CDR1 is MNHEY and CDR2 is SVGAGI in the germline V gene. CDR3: CASSYSSRTGVETQYF. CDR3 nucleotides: TGTGCCAGCAGTTACTCGAGTAGGACAGGGGTCGAGACCCAGTACTTC.

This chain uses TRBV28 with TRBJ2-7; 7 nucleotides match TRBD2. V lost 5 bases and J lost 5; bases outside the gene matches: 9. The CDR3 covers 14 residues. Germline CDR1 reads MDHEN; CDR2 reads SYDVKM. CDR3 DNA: TGTGCCAGCAGTGTTTTGGGAGGGAGGAACGAGCAGTACTTC. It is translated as CASSVLGGRNEQYF. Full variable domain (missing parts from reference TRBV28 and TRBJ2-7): DVKVTQSSRYLVKRTGEKVFLECVQDMDHENMFWYRQDPGLGLRLIYFSYDVKMKEKGDIPEGYSVSREKKERFSLILESASTNQTSMYLCASSVLGGRNEQYFGPGTRLTVT.

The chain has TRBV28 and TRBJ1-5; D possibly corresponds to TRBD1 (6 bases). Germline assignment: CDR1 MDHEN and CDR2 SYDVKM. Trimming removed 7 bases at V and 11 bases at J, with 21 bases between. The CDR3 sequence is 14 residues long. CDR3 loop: CASTTGPGTQAQHF. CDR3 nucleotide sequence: TGTGCCAGCACCACTGGACCAGGGACACAGGCCCAGCATTTT.

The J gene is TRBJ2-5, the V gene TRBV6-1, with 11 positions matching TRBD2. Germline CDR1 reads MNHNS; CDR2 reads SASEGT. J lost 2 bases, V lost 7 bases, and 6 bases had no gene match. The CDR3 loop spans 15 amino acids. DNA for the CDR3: TGTGCCAGCACCGGGACTAGCGGAACTCAAGAGACCCAGTACTTC. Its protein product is CASTGTSGTQETQYF.

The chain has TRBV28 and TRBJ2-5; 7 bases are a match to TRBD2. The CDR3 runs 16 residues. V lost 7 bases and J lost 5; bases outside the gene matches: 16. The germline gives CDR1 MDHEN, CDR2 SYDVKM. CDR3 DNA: TGTGCCAGCATCTCCCCTCGAGGAGCGGGAACTGAGACCCAGTACTTC. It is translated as CASISPRGAGTETQYF.

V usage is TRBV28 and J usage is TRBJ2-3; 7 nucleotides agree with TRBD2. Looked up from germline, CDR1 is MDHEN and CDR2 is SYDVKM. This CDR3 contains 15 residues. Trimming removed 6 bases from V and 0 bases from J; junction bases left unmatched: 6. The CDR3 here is CASRSASGSTDTQYF. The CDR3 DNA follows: TGTGCCAGCAGATCTGCTAGCGGAAGCACAGATACGCAGTATTTT.

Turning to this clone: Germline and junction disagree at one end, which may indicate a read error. CDR3 sequence: CAWALRGLPDF. The DNA for the CDR3 is TGTGCCTGGGCCCTAAGGGGTCTTCCGGACTTC. This sequence joins TRBV30 and TRBJ2-5; tentative D call: TRBD1 (5 bases). The CDR3 spans 11 residues. Germline V lookup: CDR1 GTSNPN, CDR2 SVGIG (reference sequence).

In nucleotides, the CDR3 is TGCGCCAGCAGCGTTCGACAGGGTTCCGGGGAGCTGTTTTTT. Translation: CASSVRQGSGELFF. V and J are TRBV5-1 and TRBJ2-2; 7 nucleotides line up with TRBD1. The V segment lost 4 bases and the J segment 6 bases; nucleotides outside the gene matches: 6. Germline V lookup: CDR1 SGHRS, CDR2 YFSETQ. This CDR3 contains 14 residues.

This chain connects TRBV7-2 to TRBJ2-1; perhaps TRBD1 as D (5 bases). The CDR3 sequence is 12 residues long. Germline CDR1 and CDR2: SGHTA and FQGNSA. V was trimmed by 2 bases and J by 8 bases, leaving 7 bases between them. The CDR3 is CASSLQGHEQFF. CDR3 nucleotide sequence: TGTGCCAGCAGCTTACAGGGCCATGAGCAGTTCTTC.

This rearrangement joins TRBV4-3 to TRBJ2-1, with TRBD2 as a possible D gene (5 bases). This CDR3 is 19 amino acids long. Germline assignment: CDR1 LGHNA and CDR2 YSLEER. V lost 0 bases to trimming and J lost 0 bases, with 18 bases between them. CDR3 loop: CASSQEYPFGVSSYNEQFF. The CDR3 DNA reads TGCGCCAGCAGCCAAGAGTACCCTTTCGGGGTCAGCTCCTACAATGAGCAGTTCTTC.

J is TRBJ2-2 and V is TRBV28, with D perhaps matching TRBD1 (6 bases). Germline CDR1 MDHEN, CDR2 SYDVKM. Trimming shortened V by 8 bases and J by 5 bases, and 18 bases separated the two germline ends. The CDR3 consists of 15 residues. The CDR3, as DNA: TGTGCCAGCCAGGGGCGTCCGATGTCTACCGGGGAGCTGTTTTTT. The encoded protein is CASQGRPMSTGELFF.

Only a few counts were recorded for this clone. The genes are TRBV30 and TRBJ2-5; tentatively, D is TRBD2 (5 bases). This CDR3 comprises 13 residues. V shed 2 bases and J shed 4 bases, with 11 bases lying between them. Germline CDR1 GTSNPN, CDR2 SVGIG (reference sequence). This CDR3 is CAWSRREGETQYF. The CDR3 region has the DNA TGTGCCTGGAGTCGCCGAGAGGGAGAGACCCAGTACTTC. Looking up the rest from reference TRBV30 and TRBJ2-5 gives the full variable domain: SQTIHQWPATLVQPVGSPLSLECTVEGTSNPNLYWYRQAAGRGLQLLFYSVGIGQISSEVPQNLSASRPQDRQFILSSKKLLLSDSGFYLCAWSRREGETQYFGPGTRLLVL.

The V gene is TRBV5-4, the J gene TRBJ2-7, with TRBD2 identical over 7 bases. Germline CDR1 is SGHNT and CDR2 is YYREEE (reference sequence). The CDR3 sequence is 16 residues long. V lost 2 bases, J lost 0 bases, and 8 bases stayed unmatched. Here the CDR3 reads CASSFVSASGSYEQYF. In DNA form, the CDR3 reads TGTGCCAGCAGCTTCGTGAGTGCTAGCGGCTCCTACGAGCAGTACTTC.

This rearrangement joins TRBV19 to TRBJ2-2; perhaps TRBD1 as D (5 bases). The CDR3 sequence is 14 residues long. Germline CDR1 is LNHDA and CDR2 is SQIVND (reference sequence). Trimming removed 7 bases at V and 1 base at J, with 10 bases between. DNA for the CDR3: TGTGCCAGTAACAGCAGGGAGAACACCGGGGAGCTGTTTTTT. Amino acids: CASNSRENTGELFF.

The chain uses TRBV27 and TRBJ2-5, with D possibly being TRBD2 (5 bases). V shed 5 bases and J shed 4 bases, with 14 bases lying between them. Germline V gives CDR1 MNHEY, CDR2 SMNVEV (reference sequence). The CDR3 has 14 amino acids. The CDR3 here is CASSIQRFGETQYF. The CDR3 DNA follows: TGTGCCAGCAGTATCCAGCGGTTTGGAGAGACCCAGTACTTC.